This TCR beta chain was profiled in a study of high-grade serous ovarian cancer treatment subgroups. Study context: On average, 14,192 reads and 7,494 unique TCR beta rearrangements were obtained per sample.

Assay used: immunoSEQ multiplex PCR; TCRdb lists only in-frame clones, some missing. The table lists 15,000 or so clones, roughly nine tenths of them singletons. Tumor tissue was taken before any definitive surgery or chemotherapy was given. The sequence came from a human donor with high-grade serous ovarian cancer. The sample taken for sequencing was tumor tissue.

CDR3 DNA sequence: TGTGCCAGCAGCCAACGCGTTGTGCTAGCGGGGGAGTTCTACGAGCAGTACTTC. This sequence encodes CASSQRVVLAGEFYEQYF. The chain employs TRBV4-2 and TRBJ2-7, with 10 bases that match TRBD2. J was trimmed by 3 bases and V by 2 bases; bases with no gene match: 13. Germline CDR1 and CDR2: LGHNA and YNFKEQ. The CDR3 runs 18 residues.